This T cell receptor (beta chain) was sequenced during a study of shared clonotypes between healthy human individuals (TCRdb year 2020). Some background on the complete study: The cohort included three men and a couple of women between 18 and 49 years of age. For each donor, CD4 naive and CD4 memory were each given three plates, CD8 naive was given two plates, and CD8 memory was given one plate. Blood TCR repertoires of four to six healthy adults were deeply sequenced to estimate repertoire size and the extent of clonotype sharing between individuals. To increase sequencing depth and limit assay-specific biases, TCR repertoire library preparation and sequencing were carried out by different laboratories using diverse techniques. Per donor, leukapheresis produced somewhere between about 0.94 and 9 billion PBMCs.

What the authors observed across the whole study: Larger estimated clonotype richness was generally found for naive subsets than for memory subsets. Higher generation probabilities were observed for clonotypes shared by all four sorted-subset donors than for non-shared clonotypes. When several donors were compared, the shared fraction of clonotypes was about 5% for naive CD4, 3.5% to 4% for naive CD8, more than 2% for memory CD4, and 0.35% to 0.4% for memory CD8. Pairwise subsampling led to the expectation that sequencing depth would affect the degree of clonotype sharing among donors. The small number of donors limited the genetic and exposure-history diversity represented. Incomplete sequencing was indicated by rarefaction of sorted-subset datasets, despite the large sequencing depth. Sampling was restricted to blood, and TCR repertoires in tissue are likely to differ from TCR repertoires in blood.

Using the deep immunoSEQ assay, TCR CDR3 regions were amplified from genomic DNA by multiplex PCR. Extracted genomic DNA from each cell subset was spread evenly across all wells of several immunoSEQ 96-well plates, with each plate serving as a replicate. For sorted subsets, 150 to 250 ng genomic DNA, equal to 30,000 or so T cell genomes, was loaded into each replicate PCR. Purified libraries were quantified with a Qubit 3.0 fluorometer, sized on a Bioanalyzer 2100, and re-quantified with the KAPA Library Quantification kit. Every immunoSEQ 96-well plate was sequenced on a separate single-read 150-cycle Illumina NextSeq 550 flow cell. In the paper's pipeline: The immunoSEQ output contained only junctional sequences without quality scores, so filtering could not match that applied to full-length reads. Sequences were annotated with PyIR, a Python wrapper for IgBLAST v1.9, and V/J genes and CDR3 were assigned using IMGT germline references. Reads with weak V/J assignments (E-value above 1e-6), missing CDR3, stop codons, out-of-frame junctions, or ambiguous translated residues were removed. V3J clonotypes were defined as sequences sharing the same inferred V gene, J gene, and CDR3 amino acid sequence. The percentage overlap between two repertoires was calculated by dividing the number of shared unique clonotypes by the size of the smaller repertoire. Richness of each repertoire was evaluated using RTK rarefaction, the Chao1 estimator, and Recon v2.1 estimates of unobserved clonotypes. For all TCRbeta clonotypes obtained by the gDNA method from four donors, generation probabilities were computed with OLGA. What TCRdb holds here is the immuneACCESS table cut down to in-frame rearrangements. Part of the clones is not present; checked against another copy, under half of the missing clones reflect an unresolved V gene, and the others are unexplained. For V, J and clone size, that table is used; D and trimming come from the DNA. The sample table contains some 2 million clones; only one count was recorded for approximately 95% of them. 0.13% of the sample is taken by the ten largest.

As for this clone: Its specific antigen is unknown. No qualities accompany the bases; no much larger clone lies one base away.

Healthy HIV-negative adults with no recently reported acute infections or vaccinations were included as donors. Every donor was a Caucasian adult living in Nashville, Tennessee, USA. Magnetic negative selection was used to enrich CD4+ T cells, after which naive cells were positively selected on CD45RA and the negative fraction became the memory subset. Blood was obtained by leukapheresis, after which PBMCs were separated by Ficoll-Histopaque density gradient centrifugation and cryopreserved in liquid nitrogen vapor phase. Analytical flow cytometry was used to check the purity and quantity of every magnetically sorted T cell population. Genomic DNA was isolated from each sorted fraction and quantified by UV absorbance on a Nanodrop 2000c. Looking up the germline V gene (reference sequence) yields CDR1 SEHNR and CDR2 FQNEAQ. Spanning cysteine to phenylalanine, the CDR3 consists of 13 amino acids. Of the read, only the CDR3 DNA is kept; its 39 bases are in frame from base 1. A distance of 9 bases separates the germline ends of V and J, which lose 2 bases and 7 bases respectively.

Rearrangement joined TRBV7-9 to TRBJ2-1; the D gene remains uncertain. This TCR derives from a man younger than 35 in good health. Sequencing used naive CD4+ T cells sorted from blood. The sample's cell subset or site label, in plain terms: CD45RA+ positively selected. The CDR3 protein is CASSLSSRNEQFF. The nucleotides read TGTGCCAGCAGCTTATCTAGTCGGAATGAGCAGTTCTTC.